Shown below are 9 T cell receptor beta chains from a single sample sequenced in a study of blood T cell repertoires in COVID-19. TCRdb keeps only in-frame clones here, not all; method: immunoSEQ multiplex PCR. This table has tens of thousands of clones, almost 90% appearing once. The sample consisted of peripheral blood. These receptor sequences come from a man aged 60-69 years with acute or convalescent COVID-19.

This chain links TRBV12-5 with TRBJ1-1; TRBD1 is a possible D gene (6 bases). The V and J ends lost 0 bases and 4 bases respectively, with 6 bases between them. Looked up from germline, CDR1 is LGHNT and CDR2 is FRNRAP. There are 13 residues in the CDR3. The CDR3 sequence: CASGLVGGTEAFF. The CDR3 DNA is TGTGCTAGTGGTTTGGTAGGGGGCACTGAAGCTTTCTTT.

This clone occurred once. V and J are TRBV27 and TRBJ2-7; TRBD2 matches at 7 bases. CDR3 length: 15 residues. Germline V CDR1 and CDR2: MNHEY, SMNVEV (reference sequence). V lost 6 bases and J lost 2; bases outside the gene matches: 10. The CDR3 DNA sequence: TGTGCCAGCAGCCCTCCCGGGAGGTTCACCTACGAGCAGTACTTC. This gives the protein CASSPPGRFTYEQYF.

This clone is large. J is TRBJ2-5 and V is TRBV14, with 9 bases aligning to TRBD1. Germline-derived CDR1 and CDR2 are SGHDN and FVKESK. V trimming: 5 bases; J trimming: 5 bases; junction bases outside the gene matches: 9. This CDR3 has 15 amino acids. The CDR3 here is CASSDWGQGLETQYF. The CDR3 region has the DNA TGTGCCAGCAGCGACTGGGGACAGGGTCTGGAGACCCAGTACTTC.

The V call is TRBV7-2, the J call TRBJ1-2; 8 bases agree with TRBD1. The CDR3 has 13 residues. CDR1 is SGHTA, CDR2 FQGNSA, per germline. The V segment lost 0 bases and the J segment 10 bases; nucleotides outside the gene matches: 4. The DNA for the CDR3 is TGTGCCAGCAGCTTAGCTAGGACAGGGTACTACACCTTC. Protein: CASSLARTGYYTF.

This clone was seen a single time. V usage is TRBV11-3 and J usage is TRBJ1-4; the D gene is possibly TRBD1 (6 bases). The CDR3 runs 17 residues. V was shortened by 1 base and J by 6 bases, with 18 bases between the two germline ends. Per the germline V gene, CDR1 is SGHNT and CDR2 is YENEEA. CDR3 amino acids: CASSLAPDRLRDEKLFF. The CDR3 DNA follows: TGTGCCAGCAGCTTAGCCCCCGACAGGCTCAGGGATGAAAAACTGTTTTTT.

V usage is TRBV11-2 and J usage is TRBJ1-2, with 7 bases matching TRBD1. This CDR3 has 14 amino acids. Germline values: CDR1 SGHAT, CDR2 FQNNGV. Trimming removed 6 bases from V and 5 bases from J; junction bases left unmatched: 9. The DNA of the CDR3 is TGTGCCAGCAGTTCCACGGACAGGCTATATGGCTACACCTTC. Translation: CASSSTDRLYGYTF.

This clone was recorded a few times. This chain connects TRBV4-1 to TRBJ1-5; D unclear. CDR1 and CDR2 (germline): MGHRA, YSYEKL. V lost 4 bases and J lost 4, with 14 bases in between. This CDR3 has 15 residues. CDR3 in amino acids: CASSPIEALNQPQHF. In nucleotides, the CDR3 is TGCGCCAGCAGCCCAATAGAGGCCCTAAATCAGCCCCAGCATTTT.

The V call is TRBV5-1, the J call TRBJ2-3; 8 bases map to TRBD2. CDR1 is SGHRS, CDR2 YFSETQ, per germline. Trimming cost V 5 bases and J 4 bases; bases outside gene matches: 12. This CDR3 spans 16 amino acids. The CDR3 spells CASRVGLAVIPDTQYF. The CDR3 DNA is TGCGCCAGCAGAGTCGGACTAGCCGTTATCCCAGATACGCAGTATTTT.

In DNA, the CDR3 is TGTGCCACCTCATCGTTGGGAGACGGGGGGGAAGAGCAGTTCTTC. Protein product: CATSSLGDGGEEQFF. J is TRBJ2-1 and V is TRBV24-1; 8 nucleotides agree with TRBD2. Germline loops: CDR1 KGHDR, CDR2 SFDVKD. The CDR3 extends over 15 amino acids. V lost 9 bases to trimming and J lost 10 bases; unmatched junction nucleotides: 16.